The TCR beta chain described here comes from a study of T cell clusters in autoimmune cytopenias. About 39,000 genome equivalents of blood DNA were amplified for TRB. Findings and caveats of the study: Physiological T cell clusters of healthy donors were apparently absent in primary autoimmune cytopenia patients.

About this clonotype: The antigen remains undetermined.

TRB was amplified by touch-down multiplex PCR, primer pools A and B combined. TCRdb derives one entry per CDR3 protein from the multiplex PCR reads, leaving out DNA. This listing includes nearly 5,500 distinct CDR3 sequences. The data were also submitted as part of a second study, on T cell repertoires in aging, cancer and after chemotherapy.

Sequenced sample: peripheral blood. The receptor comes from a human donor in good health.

The chain's CDR3 is CASRLPGRSSGNTIYF. V is TRBV28 and J is TRBJ1-3; the TRBD1 assignment by TCRdb is unverifiable without DNA. The germline CDR1 and CDR2 sequences are MDHEN and SYDVKM. The CDR3 is 16 amino acids.